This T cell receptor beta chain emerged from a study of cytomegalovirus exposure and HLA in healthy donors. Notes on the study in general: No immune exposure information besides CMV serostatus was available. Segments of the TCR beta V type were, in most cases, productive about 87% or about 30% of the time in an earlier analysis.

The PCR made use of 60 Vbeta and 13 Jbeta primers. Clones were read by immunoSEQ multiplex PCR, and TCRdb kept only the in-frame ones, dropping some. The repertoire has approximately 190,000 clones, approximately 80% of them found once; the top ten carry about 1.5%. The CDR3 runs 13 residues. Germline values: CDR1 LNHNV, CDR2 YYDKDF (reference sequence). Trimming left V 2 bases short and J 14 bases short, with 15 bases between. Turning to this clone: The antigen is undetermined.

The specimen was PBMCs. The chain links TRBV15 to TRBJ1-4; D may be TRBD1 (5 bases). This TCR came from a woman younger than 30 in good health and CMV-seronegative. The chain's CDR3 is CATSRQGPGLLFF. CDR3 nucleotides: TGTGCCACCAGCAGACAGGGCCCAGGGCTTCTGTTTTTT.